Each of the 5 T cell receptor beta chains below was sequenced from the same sample in a study of blood T cell repertoires in COVID-19. The protocol was immunoSEQ multiplex PCR, while the TCRdb copy is restricted to in-frame clones and leaves out a portion. The table lists 90,000 to 150,000 clones, more than 80% of them singletons, with approximately 28% in the top ten. Sequenced: peripheral blood. These receptor sequences come from a man aged 65 to 79 with active or convalescent COVID-19.

The V call is TRBV7-9, the J call TRBJ1-5; D is uncertain. This CDR3 is 16 amino acids long. Germline CDR1 is SEHNR and CDR2 is FQNEAQ (reference sequence). Trimming took off 5 bases at V and 1 base at J, with 15 bases between the two ends. CDR3 sequence (DNA): TGTGCCAGCAGCGGCCACGCAGGCATGAGCAATCAGCCCCAGCATTTT. This gives the protein CASSGHAGMSNQPQHF.

J is TRBJ1-2 and V is TRBV6-5, with TRBD1 matching over 7 bases. The CDR3 is made up of 14 amino acids. Germline trimming cut 6 bases from V and 5 bases from J; bases unmatched to any gene: 9. Germline CDR1 MNHEY, CDR2 SVGAGI. The CDR3: CASRGQFPGYGYTF. The CDR3 DNA reads as TGTGCCAGCAGGGGACAGTTCCCAGGGTATGGCTACACCTTC.

The rearrangement links TRBV19 to TRBJ1-5, with TRBD1 matching 8 bases. The CDR3 is made up of 19 amino acids. Germline V gene data show CDR1 as LNHDA and CDR2 as SQIVND (reference sequence). J lost 3 bases, V lost 4 bases, and 17 bases had no gene match. CDR3 in DNA: TGTGCCAGTAGTAGAAAAGGACAGGGAGCGAAAGATGTCAATCAGCCCCAGCATTTT. This sequence encodes CASSRKGQGAKDVNQPQHF. Using reference TRBV19 and TRBJ1-5 for the parts outside the CDR3, the full variable domain is DGGITQSPKYLFRKEGQNVTLSCEQNLNHDAMYWYRQDPGQGLRLIYYSQIVNDFQKGDIAEGYSVSREKKESFPLTVTSAQKNPTAFYLCASSRKGQGAKDVNQPQHFGDGTRLSIL.

V is TRBV9 and J is TRBJ2-7; tentative D call: TRBD2 (6 bases). Germline CDR1 and CDR2: SGDLS and YYNGEE. The CDR3 is 14 residues long. V was cut by 2 bases and J by 2 bases, with 11 bases left in between. CDR3 bases: TGTGCCAGCAGCGTGTCTAGCGCACCCTACGAGCAGTACTTC. It yields the protein CASSVSSAPYEQYF.

This chain uses TRBV27 with TRBJ1-4, with a weak D call TRBD1 (5 bases). The CDR3 totals 13 residues. Trimming took 5 bases from V and 10 from J, leaving 14 bases between them. Germline loops: CDR1 MNHEY, CDR2 SMNVEV (reference sequence). CDR3 loop: CASSPSGGAKLFF. In DNA form, the CDR3 reads TGTGCCAGCAGTCCAAGTGGAGGGGCAAAACTGTTTTTT.